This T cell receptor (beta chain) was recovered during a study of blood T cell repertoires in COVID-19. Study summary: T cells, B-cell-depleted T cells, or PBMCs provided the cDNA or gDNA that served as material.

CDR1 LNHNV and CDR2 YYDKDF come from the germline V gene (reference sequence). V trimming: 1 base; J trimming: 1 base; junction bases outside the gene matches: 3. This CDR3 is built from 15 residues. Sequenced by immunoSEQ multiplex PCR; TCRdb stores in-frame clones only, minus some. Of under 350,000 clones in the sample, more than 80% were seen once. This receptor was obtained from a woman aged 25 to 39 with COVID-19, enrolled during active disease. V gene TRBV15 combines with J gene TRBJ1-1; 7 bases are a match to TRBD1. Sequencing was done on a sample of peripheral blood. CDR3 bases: TGTGCCACCAGCAGAGGCCGACAGGGGAACACTGAAGCTTTCTTT. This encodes CATSRGRQGNTEAFF.